A single T cell receptor beta chain is shown here with its context. The antigen is not known. This sample includes further DNA sequences coding for the same CDR3. V lost 1 base and J lost 2; bases outside the gene matches: 4. CDR1 SGHRS and CDR2 YFSETQ come from the germline V gene. This CDR3 contains 15 residues. This sample is part of a study of shared clonotypes between healthy human individuals. Libraries were prepared by immunoSEQ multiplex PCR; TCRdb keeps only in-frame clonotypes and omits some of them. The sample consists of millions of clones, approximately 93% of them appearing once. Study findings and constraints: Sharing across a few donors was seen in approximately 5.2% of naive CD4 clonotypes.

Sequenced input: naive CD4+ T cells from PBMCs. Subset given: CD45RA+ positively selected. This clonotype was obtained from a young man in good health. Some clones in this sample may be carry-over from other donors' samples. This sequence joins TRBV5-1 and TRBJ2-5; 8 bases align to TRBD1. The CDR3 spells CASSLTGQGQETQYF. The CDR3 nucleotides are TGCGCCAGCAGCTTGACCGGACAGGGACAAGAGACCCAGTACTTC.